This T cell receptor beta chain emerged from a study of OX40 agonist ivuxolimab in advanced cancers. Clones were read by immunoSEQ multiplex PCR, and TCRdb kept only the in-frame ones, dropping some. The profile shows 30,000 to 35,000 clones, about nine tenths of them singletons. This CDR3 spans 13 amino acids. V lost 4 bases to trimming and J lost 2 bases, with 8 bases between them. Per germline, CDR1 SGHDN and CDR2 FVKESK. The sequencing used CD4+ or CD8+ T cells sorted from blood, collected in a trial of the OX40 agonist ivuxolimab. The V call is TRBV14, the J call TRBJ1-2; unclear D gene. The receptor comes from an adult with an advanced solid tumor such as melanoma, head and neck, liver or kidney cancer. The CDR3 nucleotides read TGTGCCAGCAGCCCGCAGGCAAACTATGGCTACACCTTC. This encodes CASSPQANYGYTF.